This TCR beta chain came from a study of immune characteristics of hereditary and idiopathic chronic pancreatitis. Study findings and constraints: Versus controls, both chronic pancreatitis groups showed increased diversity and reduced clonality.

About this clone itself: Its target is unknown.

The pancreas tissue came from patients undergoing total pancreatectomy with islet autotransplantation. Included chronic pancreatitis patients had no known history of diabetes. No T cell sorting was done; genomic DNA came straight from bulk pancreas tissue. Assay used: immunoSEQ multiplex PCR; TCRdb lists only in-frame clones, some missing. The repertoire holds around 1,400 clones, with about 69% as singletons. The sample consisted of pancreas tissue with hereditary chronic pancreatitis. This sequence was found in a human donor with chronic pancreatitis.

The CDR3, as DNA: TGTGCCAGCTCACCAACCAGGGTAACCTACGAGCAGTACTTC. The encoded protein is CASSPTRVTYEQYF. J is TRBJ2-7 and V is TRBV18; the D gene is possibly TRBD1 (5 bases). Germline values: CDR1 KGHSH, CDR2 LQKENI. V gave up 2 bases and J gave up 2 bases, with 10 bases separating them. This CDR3 has 14 amino acids.